This TCR beta chain was sequenced in a study of blood T cell repertoires in COVID-19. Study summary: Sites in the United States, Italy and Spain provided acute and convalescent COVID-19 samples. The cDNA or gDNA used as material had been derived from T cells, B-cell-depleted T cells, or PBMCs.

Patients in Seattle were enrolled during active infection, then followed longitudinally. Clones were sequenced by immunoSEQ multiplex PCR, and TCRdb holds only the in-frame ones, with some missing. This sample has a few hundred thousand clones, with about 90% found just once. CDR1 MNHEY and CDR2 SVGEGT come from the germline V gene. V trimming: 5 bases; J trimming: 7 bases; junction bases outside the gene matches: 11. This CDR3 is built from 15 residues. The receptor comes from a woman aged 25 to 45 with COVID-19, enrolled during active disease. The rearrangement joins TRBV6-2 or TRBV6-3 to TRBJ1-5; TRBD1 matches 7 bases. Sequencing was performed on peripheral blood. The CDR3 DNA follows: TGTGCCAGCAGTCCCGACACAGGGGCAAGGCAGCCCCAGCATTTT. Amino acid sequence: CASSPDTGARQPQHF.